This TCR beta chain was sequenced during a study of CD8+ T cells in alopecia areata. Study-wide results and limits: Association of baseline CD8+ expansion with response is uncertain owing to one nonresponder. Throughout tofacitinib, many expanded lesional clones continued to persist in scalp and blood.

Treatment specified: oral pan-JAK inhibitor, 5-10 mg twice daily. Specimens obtained from alopecia areata patients comprised lesional scalp punch biopsies and peripheral blood. Investigators sorted PBMCs to obtain both CD4+ and CD8+ T cells. In this sample, this clone turned up a few times. Its specificity is unknown. The V end lost 2 bases, the J end lost 4 bases, and 11 bases lay between the germline ends. Germline values: CDR1 MNHEY, CDR2 SMNVEV (reference sequence). This CDR3 region has 14 residues. RNA extraction and reverse transcription yielded cDNA as sequencing template. Clones were read by immunoSEQ multiplex PCR, and TCRdb kept only the in-frame ones, dropping some. The sample consists of over 250,000 clones, 50% to 75% of them appearing once.

The rearrangement uses TRBV27 and TRBJ1-1; D is possibly TRBD1 (5 bases). Sample: CD4+ T cells sorted from blood, taken around week 53, from a patient treated with tofacitinib. The receptor was isolated from a human donor with alopecia areata. CDR3 region: CASSLTRGATEAFF. CDR3 nucleotide sequence: TGTGCCAGCAGTTTAACCCGAGGGGCCACTGAAGCTTTCTTT.